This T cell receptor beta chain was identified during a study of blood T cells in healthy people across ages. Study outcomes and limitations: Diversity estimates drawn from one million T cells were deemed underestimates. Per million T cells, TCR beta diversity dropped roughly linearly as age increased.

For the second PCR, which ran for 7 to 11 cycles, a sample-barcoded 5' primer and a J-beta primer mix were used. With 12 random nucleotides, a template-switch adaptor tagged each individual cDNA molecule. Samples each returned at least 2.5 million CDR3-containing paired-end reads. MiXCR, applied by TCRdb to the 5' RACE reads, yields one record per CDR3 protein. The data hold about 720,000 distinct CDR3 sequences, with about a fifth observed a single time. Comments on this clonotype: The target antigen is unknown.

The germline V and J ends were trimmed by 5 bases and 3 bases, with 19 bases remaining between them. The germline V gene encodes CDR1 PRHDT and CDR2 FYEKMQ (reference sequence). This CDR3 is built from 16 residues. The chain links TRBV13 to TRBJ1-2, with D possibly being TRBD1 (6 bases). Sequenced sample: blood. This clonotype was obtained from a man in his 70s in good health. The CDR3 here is CASSEAGELLDYGYTF. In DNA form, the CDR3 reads TGTGCCAGCAGCGAAGCAGGGGAACTTTTAGACTATGGCTACACCTTC.